These 32 T cell receptor beta chains came from one sample sequenced in a study of shared clonotypes between healthy human individuals. TCRdb's table, derived via immunoSEQ multiplex PCR, lists solely in-frame clones and lacks some. The sample has around 200,000 clones; around 63% are singletons. Material: memory CD4+ T cells sorted from blood. Subset noted: CD45RA-negative fraction. These TCRs come from a young man in good health.

There are a few counts of this clone. The gene calls are TRBV12-5 and TRBJ2-3; the D is unclear. This CDR3 has 11 amino acids. Deletions cut 5 bases from V and 6 bases from J, with 6 bases between. CDR1 and CDR2 (germline): LGHNT, FRNRAP. CDR3 bases: TGTGCTAGTGGTCCCCGGGATACGCAGTATTTT. Its protein is CASGPRDTQYF.

Remarks on this clone: Other DNA sequences in the sample encode the same CDR3. The chain employs TRBV7-2 and TRBJ2-5; D not resolved. The V gene's germline CDR1 is SGHTA and CDR2 FQGNSA. This CDR3 has 12 amino acids. V was trimmed by 1 base and J by 4 bases, leaving 4 bases between them. CDR3 sequence reads: CASSLDRETQYF. In DNA, the CDR3 is TGTGCCAGCAGCTTAGACAGAGAGACCCAGTACTTC.

The chain has TRBV29-1 and TRBJ2-5, with 10 positions matching TRBD2. Germline V gene sequence: CDR1 SQVTM, CDR2 ANQGSEA. The CDR3 spans 15 residues. J was trimmed by 7 bases and V by 1 base; bases with no gene match: 9. CDR3 nucleotide sequence: TGCAGCGTTGAAGGATCGTCTAGCGGGAGTGGGACCCAGTACTTC. This translates into CSVEGSSSGSGTQYF.

The chain combines TRBV27 with TRBJ2-1, with unresolved D. CDR3 length: 15 residues. CDR1 and CDR2 from the germline V gene are MNHEY and SMNVEV (reference sequence). V dropped 2 bases and J dropped 2 bases, with 10 bases sitting between them. The DNA for the CDR3 is TGTGCCAGCAGTTTAGTGTCGTTAACCTACAATGAGCAGTTCTTC. This translates into CASSLVSLTYNEQFF.

The J gene is TRBJ1-1, the V gene TRBV2; 8 bases are a match to TRBD1. The V gene end was trimmed by 7 bases and the J gene end by 2 bases; junction bases not matched to a gene: 6. This CDR3 comprises 14 residues. Germline V CDR1 and CDR2: SNHLY, FYNNEI. Here the CDR3 reads CASTLQGANTEAFF. DNA of the CDR3: TGTGCCAGCACTCTCCAGGGGGCTAACACTGAAGCTTTCTTT. The whole variable domain, remainder taken from reference TRBV2 and TRBJ1-1, is EPEVTQTPSHQVTQMGQEVILRCVPISNHLYFYWYRQILGQKVEFLVSFYNNEISEKSEIFDDQFSVERPDGSNFTLKIRSTKLEDSAMYFCASTLQGANTEAFFGQGTRLTVV.

As DNA, the CDR3 is TGTGCCAGCAGCGTACAGGGCGGGGCATCCTACAATGAGCAGTTCTTC. Encoded protein: CASSVQGGASYNEQFF. V gene TRBV9 combines with J gene TRBJ2-1; TRBD2 might be the D (6 bases). The V and J ends lost 1 base and 1 base respectively, with 12 bases between them. From germline, CDR1 is SGDLS and CDR2 YYNGEE. The CDR3 is 16 amino acids.

This clone was seen only a few times. This chain links TRBV7-9 with TRBJ2-2; no clear D gene. Per the germline V gene, CDR1 is SEHNR and CDR2 is FQNEAQ (reference sequence). Deletions cut 11 bases from V and 0 bases from J, with 10 bases between. The CDR3 length is 13 residues. CDR3 nucleotide sequence: TGTGCCCCTGGGAACCCGAACACCGGGGAGCTGTTTTTT. Residues: CAPGNPNTGELFF.

In this sample, this clone turned up a few times. The chain is built from TRBV18 and TRBJ1-3, with D perhaps TRBD1 (5 bases). The CDR3 consists of 16 residues. The germline CDR1 and CDR2 sequences are KGHSH and LQKENI. The germline V and J ends were trimmed by 6 bases and 0 bases, with 15 bases remaining between them. The CDR3 region is CASSQESGASGNTIYF. DNA of the CDR3: TGTGCCAGCTCGCAGGAATCTGGGGCCTCTGGAAACACCATATATTTT.

The gene calls are TRBV30 and TRBJ1-1; D may be TRBD1 (5 bases). This CDR3 has 13 residues. Germline assignment: CDR1 GTSNPN and CDR2 SVGIG (reference sequence). Trimming cost V 4 bases and J 5 bases, with 14 bases left between them. DNA of the CDR3: TGTGCCTGGAACTCCTATGAGGGGACTGAAGCTTTCTTT. Encoded protein: CAWNSYEGTEAFF. The variable domain in full, with the rest retrieved from reference TRBV30 and TRBJ1-1, is SQTIHQWPATLVQPVGSPLSLECTVEGTSNPNLYWYRQAAGRGLQLLFYSVGIGQISSEVPQNLSASRPQDRQFILSSKKLLLSDSGFYLCAWNSYEGTEAFFGQGTRLTVV.

The chain combines TRBV7-2 with TRBJ2-1, with D perhaps TRBD2 (6 bases). The CDR3 contains 16 residues. Deletions cut 2 bases from V and 8 bases from J, with 19 bases between. Germline-derived CDR1 and CDR2 are SGHTA and FQGNSA. The CDR3 DNA reads TGTGCCAGCAGCTTAAGGTGGCGCGGGACCCCCTATGAGCAGTTCTTC. It translates to CASSLRWRGTPYEQFF.

The chain is built from TRBV9 and TRBJ2-1; D may be TRBD2 (5 bases). The CDR3 covers 16 residues. V was clipped by 4 bases and J by 4 bases, with 18 bases between them. Germline assignment: CDR1 SGDLS and CDR2 YYNGEE. The DNA of the CDR3 is TGTGCCAGCAGCTTGACTACGCCCACCAGATACAATGAGCAGTTCTTC. Amino acids: CASSLTTPTRYNEQFF.

The chain couples TRBV25-1 to TRBJ2-7; 8 bases match TRBD1. The CDR3 loop spans 14 amino acids. Losses at the gene ends were 6 bases for V and 2 bases for J; bases not matched to a gene: 6. The germline V gene has CDR1 MGHDK and CDR2 SYGVNS. The CDR3 protein is CASRNTGGTYEQYF. As DNA, the CDR3 is TGTGCCAGCAGGAATACAGGGGGAACCTACGAGCAGTACTTC.

The table lists this clone with a few counts. The genes are TRBV29-1 and TRBJ2-1, with 11 bases aligning to TRBD2. Germline loops: CDR1 SQVTM, CDR2 ANQGSEA. There are 17 residues in the CDR3. V shed 5 bases, J shed 2 bases, and the junction held 11 bases outside the gene matches. The CDR3 protein is CSVLGTGTSGAYNEQFF. CDR3 in DNA: TGCAGCGTTCTAGGGACAGGGACTAGCGGAGCCTACAATGAGCAGTTCTTC.

The chain couples TRBV7-2 to TRBJ2-1, with TRBD2 matching 14 bases. Losses at the gene ends were 3 bases for V and 9 bases for J; bases not matched to a gene: 10. CDR3 length: 17 residues. Germline V gives CDR1 SGHTA, CDR2 FQGNSA. The CDR3 here is CASSFGSRGLAGVEQFF. The CDR3 DNA reads as TGTGCCAGCAGCTTTGGGAGCCGGGGACTAGCGGGAGTTGAGCAGTTCTTC.

This rearrangement joins TRBV29-1 to TRBJ2-1, with 12 bases aligning to TRBD2. With 6 bases clipped from V and 4 bases from J, the junction kept 4 bases outside the gene matches. The CDR3 loop spans 14 amino acids. Germline V gene sequence: CDR1 SQVTM, CDR2 ANQGSEA. This CDR3 reads CSVETSGSYNEQFF. The CDR3 DNA sequence: TGCAGCGTCGAGACTAGCGGGAGTTACAATGAGCAGTTCTTC.

The chain is built from TRBV30 and TRBJ1-3; no clear D gene. The CDR3 extends over 17 amino acids. CDR1 GTSNPN and CDR2 SVGIG come from the germline V gene (reference sequence). V shed 3 bases and J shed 0 bases, with 18 bases lying between them. The CDR3 region is CAWSRQMGGSSGNTIYF. The CDR3 DNA sequence: TGTGCCTGGAGCCGTCAGATGGGTGGGAGCTCTGGAAACACCATATATTTT.

The rearrangement uses TRBV2 and TRBJ1-2; D may be TRBD1 (5 bases). CDR3 length: 11 amino acids. V gave up 8 bases and J gave up 3 bases, with 7 bases separating them. Germline V gene sequence: CDR1 SNHLY, CDR2 FYNNEI. The CDR3, as DNA: TGTGCCAGCCAGGGAGACTATGGCTACACCTTC. This codes for CASQGDYGYTF.

The chain recombines TRBV29-1 with TRBJ2-7; 9 nucleotides align to TRBD1. CDR3 size: 15 residues. Germline-derived CDR1 and CDR2 are SQVTM and ANQGSEA. The ends lost 6 bases at V and 2 bases at J; junction bases unmatched: 11. CDR3 nucleotide sequence: TGCAGCGTGGTCTTAACAGGGGGCGCGACCTACGAGCAGTACTTC. Encoded protein: CSVVLTGGATYEQYF.

A single count supports this clone. J is TRBJ1-2 and V is TRBV28; tentative D call: TRBD1 (6 bases). V lost 3 bases, J lost 7 bases, and 18 bases lay in between. CDR3 length equals 15 residues. Germline CDR1 is MDHEN and CDR2 is SYDVKM. CDR3: CASSFSLGHSAGYTF. The CDR3 DNA sequence: TGTGCCAGCAGTTTCAGCCTGGGACACAGCGCTGGCTACACCTTC.

The rearrangement joins TRBV7-6 to TRBJ2-5, with TRBD2 matching 7 bases. Losses at the gene ends were 3 bases for V and 7 bases for J; bases not matched to a gene: 8. The CDR3 consists of 14 residues. The V gene's germline CDR1 is SGHVS and CDR2 FNYEAQ. The CDR3 bases are TGTGCCAGCAGCTTGGGGGAGGGCCGGGGGACCCAGTACTTC. It is translated as CASSLGEGRGTQYF.

This clone came up a few times. This sequence joins TRBV18 and TRBJ1-1; D remains unclear. CDR1 is KGHSH, CDR2 LQKENI, per germline. CDR3 length: 14 amino acids. V gave up 1 base and J gave up 0 bases, with 6 bases separating them. In DNA form, the CDR3 reads TGTGCCAGCTCACCACAGCTCATGAACACTGAAGCTTTCTTT. It yields the protein CASSPQLMNTEAFF.

This rearrangement joins TRBV28 to TRBJ1-1, with unresolved D. Trimming removed 9 bases at V and 4 bases at J, with 12 bases between. Germline CDR1 and CDR2: MDHEN and SYDVKM. The CDR3 sequence is 12 residues long. This CDR3 reads CASWSLGTEAFF. The CDR3 DNA follows: TGTGCCAGTTGGAGCTTGGGCACTGAAGCTTTCTTT.

The count of this clone is one. The chain employs TRBV28 and TRBJ1-5; D uncertain. Between the trimmed V and J ends, which lost 7 bases and 0 bases, there was a span of 13 bases. The germline CDR1 and CDR2 sequences are MDHEN and SYDVKM. This CDR3 is 15 amino acids long. CDR3 amino acids: CASTRGRHSNQPQHF. The DNA for the CDR3 is TGTGCCAGCACCCGAGGGCGACATAGCAATCAGCCCCAGCATTTT.

J is TRBJ2-6 and V is TRBV7-9; 8 positions match TRBD2. CDR3 size: 17 residues. Looked up from germline, CDR1 is SEHNR and CDR2 is FQNEAQ (reference sequence). Unmatched junction bases numbered 11, after V lost 6 bases and J lost 4 bases. In DNA form, the CDR3 reads TGTGCCAGCAGACCCCGGGAGGGGCTGATAGGGGCCAACGTCCTGACTTTC. Translating gives CASRPREGLIGANVLTF.

The genes are TRBV5-8 and TRBJ2-1, with TRBD2 matching 10 bases. The CDR3 length is 14 residues. The ends lost 2 bases at V and 15 bases at J; junction bases unmatched: 11. The V gene's germline CDR1 is SGHTS and CDR2 YDEGEE. The CDR3 bases are TGTGCCAGCAGCTTCCAGCGGGAGGGTCCCCTAGGGTTCTTC. Its protein product is CASSFQREGPLGFF.

The genes are TRBV4-3 and TRBJ1-1, with D hard to call. CDR1 is LGHNA and CDR2 is YSLEER in the germline V gene. This CDR3 region has 14 residues. With 1 base removed from V and 5 bases from J, the gap between germline ends came to 11 bases. CDR3 DNA sequence: TGCGCCAGCAGCCAAGGGACGGGTAAGACTGAAGCTTTCTTT. Its translation is CASSQGTGKTEAFF.

This clone was detected a few times. This chain connects TRBV7-2 to TRBJ2-1, with 7 positions matching TRBD2. Germline V gives CDR1 SGHTA, CDR2 FQGNSA. CDR3 length: 15 amino acids. J lost 5 bases, V lost 1 base, and 5 bases had no gene match. As DNA, the CDR3 is TGTGCCAGCAGCTTAGGCGGGAGTGGAAACAATGAGCAGTTCTTC. Protein product: CASSLGGSGNNEQFF.

The rearrangement links TRBV5-1 to TRBJ2-7; 12 nucleotides align to TRBD2. V lost 3 bases, J lost 4 bases, and 5 bases stayed unmatched. This CDR3 is 15 amino acids long. CDR1 and CDR2 (germline): SGHRS, YFSETQ. The CDR3: CASSWTSGVGYEQYF. The DNA for the CDR3 is TGCGCCAGCAGCTGGACTAGCGGGGTGGGTTACGAGCAGTACTTC.

The V call is TRBV18, the J call TRBJ2-3; 7 positions agree with TRBD2. Germline V gene sequence: CDR1 KGHSH, CDR2 LQKENI. V lost 0 bases to trimming and J lost 1 base; unmatched junction nucleotides: 4. The CDR3 totals 16 residues. The CDR3 coding sequence is TGTGCCAGCTCACCACCGAGGCTAGCGGGCACAGATACGCAGTATTTT. Translating it yields CASSPPRLAGTDTQYF.

The rearrangement uses TRBV6-5 and TRBJ1-2; the D is unclear. V shed 0 bases and J shed 7 bases, with 15 bases lying between them. From germline, CDR1 is MNHEY and CDR2 SVGAGI. CDR3 size: 15 residues. This CDR3 reads CASSYSSGVRSGYTF. The DNA for the CDR3 is TGTGCCAGCAGTTACTCGTCCGGTGTCAGATCTGGCTACACCTTC.

The chain is built from TRBV7-9 and TRBJ2-1; no reliable D call. Trimming left V 2 bases short and J 0 bases short, with 11 bases between. CDR1 and CDR2 from the germline V gene are SEHNR and FQNEAQ (reference sequence). The CDR3 has 16 amino acids. The chain's CDR3 is CASSLSLASSYNEQFF. The CDR3 nucleotides read TGTGCCAGCAGCTTATCTTTGGCGAGCTCCTACAATGAGCAGTTCTTC.

This clone showed up just once. This chain uses TRBV29-1 with TRBJ2-1, with D hard to call. V shed 3 bases and J shed 12 bases, with 12 bases lying between them. The CDR3 spans 11 residues. The germline CDR1 and CDR2 sequences are SQVTM and ANQGSEA. Here the CDR3 reads CSVDLLQWQFF. The CDR3 nucleotides read TGCAGCGTTGATCTTCTACAGTGGCAGTTCTTC.